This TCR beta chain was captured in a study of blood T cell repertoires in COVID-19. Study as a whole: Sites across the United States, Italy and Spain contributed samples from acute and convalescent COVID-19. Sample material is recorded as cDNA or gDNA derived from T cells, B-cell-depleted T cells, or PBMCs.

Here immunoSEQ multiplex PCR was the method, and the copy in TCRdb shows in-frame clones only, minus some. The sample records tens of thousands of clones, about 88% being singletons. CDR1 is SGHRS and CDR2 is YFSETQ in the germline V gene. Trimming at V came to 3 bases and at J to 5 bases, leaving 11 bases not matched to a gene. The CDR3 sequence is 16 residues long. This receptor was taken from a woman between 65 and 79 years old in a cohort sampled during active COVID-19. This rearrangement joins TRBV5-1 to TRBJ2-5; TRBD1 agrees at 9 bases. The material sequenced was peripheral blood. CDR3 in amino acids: CASSSRQGGTGETQYF. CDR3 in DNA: TGCGCCAGCAGCTCCAGACAGGGGGGGACTGGGGAGACCCAGTACTTC.